This T cell receptor beta chain originates from a study of blood T cell repertoires in COVID-19. About the study: Donors in the United States, Italy and Spain gave samples during acute or convalescent COVID-19. The cDNA or gDNA used as material had been derived from T cells, B-cell-depleted T cells, or PBMCs.

In the original processing: Quantification of nucleated cells was approximated via reference gene primer amplification. TCRdb's table, derived via immunoSEQ multiplex PCR, lists solely in-frame clones and lacks some. V, J and clone size derive from that table, while D and trimming were established from the DNA sequence. The sample records about 48,000 clones, approximately 85% being singletons. Trimming removed 2 bases from V and 1 base from J, with 14 bases in between. The CDR3 sequence is 16 residues long. The germline V gene has CDR1 MNHEY and CDR2 SVGAGI. V usage is TRBV6-5 and J usage is TRBJ1-1; no firm D call. The clonotype comes from a man between 35 and 55 years old with acute or convalescent COVID-19. The sample consisted of peripheral blood. This CDR3 is CASSYKFGQANTEAFF. CDR3 nucleotide sequence: TGTGCCAGCAGTTACAAGTTCGGCCAGGCGAACACTGAAGCTTTCTTT.